This is a list of T cell receptor beta chains from one sample in a study of cytotoxic CD8 clonotypes in ibrutinib-treated CLL. Method: immunoSEQ multiplex PCR; TCRdb's copy keeps in-frame clones and lacks some. The sample lists over 120,000 clones; 75% to 80% were seen once. The input for sequencing was PBMCs, taken after 24 months of ibrutinib treatment. Source of these receptors: a human donor with chronic lymphocytic leukemia. CDR3s include the opening cysteine and the closing phenylalanine or tryptophan. Fields, in order: J gene, V gene, clone size, D gene, CDR3 DNA, CDR3 protein. The D gene is left open where the match is weak. Size is stated for part of the rows, as once, few or many counts, or as a class when the clone is expanded.

TRBJ2-3 TRBV27 - - TGTGCCAGCAGCCCGACCCCAGGGGGGGATACGCAGTATTTT CASSPTPGGDTQYF
TRBJ2-7 TRBV9 - TRBD2 TGTGCCAGCAGCGTAGGCCTAGCGGGGACCACCTACGAGCAGTACTTC CASSVGLAGTTYEQYF
TRBJ1-4 TRBV18 once - TGTGCCAGCTCAACCAGTCTTAATGAAAAACTGTTTTTT CASSTSLNEKLFF
TRBJ2-7 TRBV4-1 - TRBD2 TGCGCCAGCAGCCAAGACCCGCCGAGCGGGGGCATGCCCTACGAGCAGTACTTC CASSQDPPSGGMPYEQYF
TRBJ2-4 TRBV5-1 - - TGCGCCAGCAGCTTGGTCCCGGACACCCGGGGCAAAAACATTCAGTACTTC CASSLVPDTRGKNIQYF
TRBJ2-7 TRBV7-9 - TRBD2 TGTGCCAGCAGCTTACGCGGGCCGGGGGGGTACGAGCAGTACTTC CASSLRGPGGYEQYF
TRBJ1-2 TRBV6-5 - - TGTGCCAGCAGGAGGGGAGGCTATGGCTACACCTTC CASRRGGYGYTF
TRBJ1-5 TRBV4-1 - - TGCGCCAGCAGCCAAGATAAGTGGCAGGGCGTCAATCAGCCCCAGCATTTT CASSQDKWQGVNQPQHF
TRBJ1-5 TRBV6-5 few TRBD1 TGTGCCAGCAGGGGACAGTCCGATCAGCCCCAGCATTTT CASRGQSDQPQHF
TRBJ2-5 TRBV28 - TRBD2 TGTGCCAGCAGTACCCGACTAGCGGGGTCTCAAGAGACCCAGTACTTC CASSTRLAGSQETQYF
TRBJ1-2 TRBV7-9 - - TGTGCCAGCAGCCCGGCCGTCGGGGATGGCTACACCTTC CASSPAVGDGYTF
TRBJ2-3 TRBV6-6 - - TGTGCCAGCAGACGGGACCGAAACACAGATACGCAGTATTTT CASRRDRNTDTQYF
TRBJ2-1 TRBV6-5 - TRBD2 TGTGCCAGCAGTCTAGCGGGAGGGGGGTACAATGAGCAGTTCTTC CASSLAGGGYNEQFF
TRBJ1-4 TRBV28 few - TGTGCCAGCAGTTCGGGGTCGGTTAATGAAAAACTGTTTTTT CASSSGSVNEKLFF
TRBJ1-2 TRBV11-2 - TRBD1 TGTGCCAGCAGCTTGGACAGGGTGGGTGGCTACACCTTC CASSLDRVGGYTF
TRBJ1-2 TRBV7-3 - - TGTGCCAGCAGCTTAAAGGGGGGGTCCAACTATGGCTACACCTTC CASSLKGGSNYGYTF
TRBJ2-7 TRBV7-2 few TRBD2 TGTGCCAGCAGAGTAGCGGGGGGGCCCGAGCAGTACTTC CASRVAGGPEQYF
TRBJ2-7 TRBV6-5 - TRBD1 TGTGCCAGCAGTTCCCCACAGGGGGCCGGGGACGAGCAGTACTTC CASSSPQGAGDEQYF
TRBJ1-3 TRBV7-9 - TRBD1 TGTGCCAGCAGCCACAGGGGCCCTGGAAACACCATATATTTT CASSHRGPGNTIYF
TRBJ1-4 TRBV11-2 - TRBD1 TGTGCCAGCAGCTTAGAGGGGACAGGATCTGAAAAACTGTTTTTT CASSLEGTGSEKLFF
TRBJ2-5 TRBV7-2 - - TGTGCCAGCAGCCCCGGACTAGGGGGGACCCAGTACTTC CASSPGLGGTQYF
TRBJ2-3 TRBV9 - - TGTGCCAGCAGCCCAGACCTAGATACGCAGTATTTT CASSPDLDTQYF
TRBJ2-7 TRBV6-5 many TRBD2 TGTGCCAGCAGTCCCGGACTAGCAGCTACCGAGCAGTACTTC CASSPGLAATEQYF
TRBJ2-5 TRBV29-1 - - TGCAGCGTCGGACGGGAACAAGAGACCCAGTACTTC CSVGREQETQYF
TRBJ1-1 TRBV10-3 - - TGTGCCATTAGGGGAGGGGGGTGGACTGAAGCTTTCTTT CAIRGGGWTEAFF
TRBJ1-1 TRBV19 - - TGTGCCAGTAGTTGGAGGGGCACTGAAGCTTTCTTT CASSWRGTEAFF
TRBJ2-2 TRBV18 - - TGTGCCAGCTCGCTGGACCTTAAGGGCCGCACCGGGGAGCTGTTTTTT CASSLDLKGRTGELFF